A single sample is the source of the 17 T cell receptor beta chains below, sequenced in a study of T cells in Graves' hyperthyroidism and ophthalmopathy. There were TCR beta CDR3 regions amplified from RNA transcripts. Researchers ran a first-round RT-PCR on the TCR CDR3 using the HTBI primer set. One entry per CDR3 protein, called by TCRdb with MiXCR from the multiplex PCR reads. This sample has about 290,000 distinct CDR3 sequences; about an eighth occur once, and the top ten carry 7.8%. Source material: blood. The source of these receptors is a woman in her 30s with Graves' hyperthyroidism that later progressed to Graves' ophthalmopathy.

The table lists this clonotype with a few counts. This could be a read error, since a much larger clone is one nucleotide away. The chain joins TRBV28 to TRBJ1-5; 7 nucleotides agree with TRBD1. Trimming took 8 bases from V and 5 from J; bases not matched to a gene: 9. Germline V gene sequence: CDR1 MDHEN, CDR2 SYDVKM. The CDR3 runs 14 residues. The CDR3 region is CASVRGGGDQPQHF. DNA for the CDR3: TGTGCCAGCGTGAGAGGGGGCGGCGATCAGCCCCAGCATTTT.

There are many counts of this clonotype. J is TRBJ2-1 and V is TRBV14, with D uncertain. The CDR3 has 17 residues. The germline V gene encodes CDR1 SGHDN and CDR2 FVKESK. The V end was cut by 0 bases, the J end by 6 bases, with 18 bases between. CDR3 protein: CASSQEVFMWERNEQFF. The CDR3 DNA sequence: TGTGCCAGCAGCCAAGAAGTATTCATGTGGGAACGCAATGAGCAGTTCTTC.

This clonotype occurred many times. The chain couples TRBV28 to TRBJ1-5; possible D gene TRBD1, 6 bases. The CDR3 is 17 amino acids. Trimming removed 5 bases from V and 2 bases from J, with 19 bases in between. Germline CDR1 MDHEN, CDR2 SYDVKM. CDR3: CASSPQYGGFGNQPQHF. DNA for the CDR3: TGTGCCAGCAGTCCACAGTATGGGGGCTTTGGCAATCAGCCCCAGCATTTT.

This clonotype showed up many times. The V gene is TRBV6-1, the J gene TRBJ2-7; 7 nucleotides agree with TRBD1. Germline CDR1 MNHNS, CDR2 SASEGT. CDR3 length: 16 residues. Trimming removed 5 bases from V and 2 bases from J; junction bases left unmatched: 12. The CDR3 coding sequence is TGTGCCAGCAGTTTAACGACAGGGCCGATTCCCTACGAGCAGTACTTC. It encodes CASSLTTGPIPYEQYF.

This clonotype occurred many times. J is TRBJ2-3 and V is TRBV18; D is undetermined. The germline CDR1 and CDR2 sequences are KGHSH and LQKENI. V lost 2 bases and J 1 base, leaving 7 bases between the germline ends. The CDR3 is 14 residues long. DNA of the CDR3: TGTGCCAGCTCACCAGGGGTAGGCACAGATACGCAGTATTTT. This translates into CASSPGVGTDTQYF.

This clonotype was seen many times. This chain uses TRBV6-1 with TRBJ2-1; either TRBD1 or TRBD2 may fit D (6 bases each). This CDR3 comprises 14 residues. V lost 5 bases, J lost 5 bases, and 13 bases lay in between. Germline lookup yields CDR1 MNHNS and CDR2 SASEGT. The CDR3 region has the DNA TGTGCCAGCAGTCCTGACGGGGGCGACAATGAGCAGTTCTTC. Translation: CASSPDGGDNEQFF.

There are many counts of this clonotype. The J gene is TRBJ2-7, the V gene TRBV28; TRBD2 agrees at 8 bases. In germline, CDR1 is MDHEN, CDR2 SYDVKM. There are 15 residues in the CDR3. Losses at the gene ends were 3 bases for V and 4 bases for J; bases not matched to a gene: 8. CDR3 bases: TGTGCCAGCAGTTTGGGTCGGGAGGGCCGGTACGAGCAGTACTTC. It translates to CASSLGREGRYEQYF.

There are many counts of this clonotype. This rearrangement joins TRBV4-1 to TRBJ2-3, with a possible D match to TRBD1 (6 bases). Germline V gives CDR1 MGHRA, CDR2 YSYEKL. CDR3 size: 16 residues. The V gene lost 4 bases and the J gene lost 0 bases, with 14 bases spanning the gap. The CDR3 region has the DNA TGCGCCAGCAGCCCGCCCCCAGGGGTCAGCACAGATACGCAGTATTTT. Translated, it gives CASSPPPGVSTDTQYF.

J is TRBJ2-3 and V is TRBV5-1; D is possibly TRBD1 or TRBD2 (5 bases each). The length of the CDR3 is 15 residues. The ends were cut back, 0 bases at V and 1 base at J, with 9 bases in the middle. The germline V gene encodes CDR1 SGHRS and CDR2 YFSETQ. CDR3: CASSLDRGRTDTQYF. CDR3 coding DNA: TGCGCCAGCAGCTTGGATCGGGGACGCACAGATACGCAGTATTTT. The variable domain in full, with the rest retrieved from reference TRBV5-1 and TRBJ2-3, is KAGVTQTPRYLIKTRGQQVTLSCSPISGHRSVSWYQQTPGQGLQFLFEYFSETQRNKGNFPGRFSGRQFSNSRSEMNVSTLELGDSALYLCASSLDRGRTDTQYFGPGTRLTVL.

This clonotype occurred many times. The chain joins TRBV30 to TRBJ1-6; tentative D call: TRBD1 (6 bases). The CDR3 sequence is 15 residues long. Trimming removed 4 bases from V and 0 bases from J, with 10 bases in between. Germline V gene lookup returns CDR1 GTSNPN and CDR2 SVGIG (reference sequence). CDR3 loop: CAWNTGSSYNSPLHF. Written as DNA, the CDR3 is TGTGCCTGGAATACAGGGAGCTCCTATAATTCACCCCTCCACTTT.

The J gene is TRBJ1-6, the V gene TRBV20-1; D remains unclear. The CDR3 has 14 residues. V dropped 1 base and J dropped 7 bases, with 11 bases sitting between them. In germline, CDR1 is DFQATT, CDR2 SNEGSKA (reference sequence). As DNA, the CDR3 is TGCAGTGCTAGAGTAGGTTGGGGAAATTCACCCCTCCACTTT. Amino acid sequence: CSARVGWGNSPLHF.

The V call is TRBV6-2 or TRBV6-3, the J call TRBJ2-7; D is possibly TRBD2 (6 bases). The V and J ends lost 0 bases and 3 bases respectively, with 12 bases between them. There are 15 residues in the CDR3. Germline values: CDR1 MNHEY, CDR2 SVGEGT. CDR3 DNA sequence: TGTGCCAGCAGTTACTCGTCGGAGGGCGTCTACGAGCAGTACTTC. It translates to CASSYSSEGVYEQYF.

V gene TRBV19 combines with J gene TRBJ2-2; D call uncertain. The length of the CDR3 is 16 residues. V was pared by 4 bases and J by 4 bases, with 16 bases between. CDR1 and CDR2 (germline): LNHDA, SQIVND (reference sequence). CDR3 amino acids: CASSKRYGVPTGELFF. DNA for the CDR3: TGTGCCAGTAGTAAAAGATATGGGGTGCCCACCGGGGAGCTGTTTTTT. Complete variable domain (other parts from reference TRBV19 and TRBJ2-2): DGGITQSPKYLFRKEGQNVTLSCEQNLNHDAMYWYRQDPGQGLRLIYYSQIVNDFQKGDIAEGYSVSREKKESFPLTVTSAQKNPTAFYLCASSKRYGVPTGELFFGEGSRLTVL.

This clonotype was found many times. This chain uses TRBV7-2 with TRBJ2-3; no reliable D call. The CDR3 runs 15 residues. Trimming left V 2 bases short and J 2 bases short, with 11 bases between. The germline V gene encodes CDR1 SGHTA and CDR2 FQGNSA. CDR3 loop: CASSLSAGVTDTQYF. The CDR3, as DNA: TGTGCCAGCAGCTTATCCGCTGGTGTCACAGATACGCAGTATTTT.

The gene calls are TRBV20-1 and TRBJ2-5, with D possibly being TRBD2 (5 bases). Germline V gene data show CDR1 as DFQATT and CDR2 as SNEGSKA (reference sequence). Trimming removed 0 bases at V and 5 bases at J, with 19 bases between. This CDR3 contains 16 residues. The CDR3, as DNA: TGCAGTGCTAGAGACGTTGATGGTAGCGACCCGGAGACCCAGTACTTC. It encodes CSARDVDGSDPETQYF.

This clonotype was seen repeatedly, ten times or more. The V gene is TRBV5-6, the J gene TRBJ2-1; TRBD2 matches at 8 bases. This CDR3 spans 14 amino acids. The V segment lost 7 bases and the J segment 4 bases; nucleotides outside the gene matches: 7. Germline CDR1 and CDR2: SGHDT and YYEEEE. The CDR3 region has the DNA TGTGCCAGCGGGCTCGGGGGGGAATACAATGAGCAGTTCTTC. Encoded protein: CASGLGGEYNEQFF. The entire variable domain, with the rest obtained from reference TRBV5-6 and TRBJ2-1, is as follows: DAGVTQSPTHLIKTRGQQVTLRCSPKSGHDTVSWYQQALGQGPQFIFQYYEEEERQRGNFPDRFSGHQFPNYSSELNVNALLLGDSALYLCASGLGGEYNEQFFGPGTRLTVL.

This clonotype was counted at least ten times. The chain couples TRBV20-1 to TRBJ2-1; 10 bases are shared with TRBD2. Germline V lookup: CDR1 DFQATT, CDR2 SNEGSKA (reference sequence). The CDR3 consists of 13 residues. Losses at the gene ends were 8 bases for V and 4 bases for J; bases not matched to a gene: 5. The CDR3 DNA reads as TGCAGTCTAGCGGGAGCCCAGTACAATGAGCAGTTCTTC. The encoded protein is CSLAGAQYNEQFF.